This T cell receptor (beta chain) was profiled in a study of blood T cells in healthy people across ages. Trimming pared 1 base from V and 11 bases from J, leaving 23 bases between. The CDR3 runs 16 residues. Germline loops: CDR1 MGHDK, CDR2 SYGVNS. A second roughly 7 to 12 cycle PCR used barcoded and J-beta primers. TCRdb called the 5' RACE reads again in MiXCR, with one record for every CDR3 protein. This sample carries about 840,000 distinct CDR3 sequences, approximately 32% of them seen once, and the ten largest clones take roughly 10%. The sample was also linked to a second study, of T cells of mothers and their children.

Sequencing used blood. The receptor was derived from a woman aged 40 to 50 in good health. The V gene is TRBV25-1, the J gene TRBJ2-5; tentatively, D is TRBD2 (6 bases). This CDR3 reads CASSEFGGSPYNEQYF. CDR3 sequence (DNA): TGTGCCAGCAGTGAATTCGGGGGTAGCCCCTACAATGAGCAGTACTTC.